These 3 T cell receptor beta chains were sequenced from one sample in a study of Graves' ophthalmopathy and Graves' hyperthyroidism. For repertoire sequencing, the TCR beta CDR3 regions were amplified from RNA transcripts. Amplification began with first-round RT-PCR using HTBI primers, then second-round multiplex PCR was performed. TCRdb reanalysed the multiplex PCR reads using MiXCR and keeps one entry per CDR3 protein. The profile shows roughly 400,000 distinct CDR3 sequences, approximately 15% of them singletons. Sequencing input: peripheral blood. These receptors all stem from a woman younger than 30 with stable Graves' hyperthyroidism.

This clonotype was observed many times. The chain recombines TRBV20-1 with TRBJ2-5; TRBD2 matches 8 bases. CDR1 is DFQATT and CDR2 is SNEGSKA in the germline V gene (reference sequence). The CDR3 is 14 residues long. With V trimmed by 5 bases and J by 5 bases, 10 bases remained unmatched. The CDR3 DNA sequence: TGCAGTGCTGGTATTAGCGGGGTGGATGAGACCCAGTACTTC. Its protein product is CSAGISGVDETQYF.

Many counts were recorded for this clonotype. The CDR3 region has the DNA TGTGCCAGCAGCGACAGGAGCCCCCCGATAGGGGCTTTCTTT. It encodes CASSDRSPPIGAFF. V and J are TRBV6-1 and TRBJ1-1, with D tentatively TRBD1 (6 bases). Germline assignment: CDR1 MNHNS and CDR2 SASEGT. The CDR3 spans 14 residues. Trimming cost V 6 bases and J 11 bases, with 22 bases left between them.

This clonotype was seen once. V usage is TRBV2 and J usage is TRBJ1-1, with TRBD1 identical over 7 bases. This CDR3 has 16 amino acids. Germline values: CDR1 SNHLY, CDR2 FYNNEI. The V and J ends lost 9 bases and 0 bases, in that order; junction bases with no gene match: 13. The CDR3 region is CASTGEVGELNTEAFF. The CDR3 bases are TGTGCCAGTACAGGGGAAGTCGGGGAGCTGAACACTGAAGCTTTCTTT.